This T cell receptor (beta chain) was sequenced during a study of immune cell composition in non-small cell lung cancer. As regards this clone: The antigen is unknown.

Profiling relied on immunoSEQ multiplex PCR, and the TCRdb table lists in-frame clones only, not all of them. This sample carries approximately 2,500 clones, nearly 70% of them seen once, and the ten largest clones take approximately 30%. The V and J ends lost 3 bases and 5 bases, in that order; junction bases with no gene match: 2. The CDR3 runs 14 residues. The germline gives CDR1 SGHTA, CDR2 FQGNSA. Study-level points and caveats: Dominant in vivo tumour-associated clones were not shown to share tumour-reactive sequences.

Normal lung was taken at the farthest possible site, at least 3 cm from tumour. The TCR originated in a human donor with non-small cell lung cancer. V usage is TRBV7-2 and J usage is TRBJ2-3; 10 bases match TRBD2. Source material: non-adjacent lung tissue. CDR3 in amino acids: CASSFLAGVDTQYF. The CDR3 coding sequence is TGTGCCAGCAGCTTCCTAGCGGGGGTAGATACGCAGTATTTT.